Ten or more counts support the clone carrying this T cell receptor beta chain. Its cognate antigen is unknown. Across 18 months, stable Graves' hyperthyroidism was marked by no progression to ophthalmopathy. Those with hyperthyroidism were 18 to 65 years old, newly diagnosed, and ill for under 2 months. The authors took PBMCs from 10 ml fresh peripheral blood. The sample belongs to a study of T cells in Graves' hyperthyroidism and ophthalmopathy. Study-wide points: Blood also carried most thyroid clonotypes expanded above 0.001.

Germline CDR1 is MDHEN and CDR2 is SYDVKM. The junction had 7 bases not matched to a gene; V was cut back by 3 bases and J by 5 bases. The CDR3 loop spans 16 amino acids. The TCR beta CDR3 regions underwent amplification using RNA transcripts as the source. A first-round RT-PCR of the TCR CDR3 used the HTBI primer set. In TCRdb, the multiplex PCR reads were re-called with MiXCR into one record per CDR3 protein. Counted here are around 340,000 distinct CDR3 sequences, over 11% occurring once; the ten biggest clones make up 20% to 25%. The V gene is TRBV28, the J gene TRBJ2-5; TRBD2 aligns across 12 bases. The TCR comes from a woman aged 30 to 39 with Graves' hyperthyroidism. Sequenced sample: blood. The CDR3: CASSFASGRAGETQYF. CDR3 sequence (DNA): TGTGCCAGCAGTTTCGCTAGCGGGAGGGCCGGTGAGACCCAGTACTTC.